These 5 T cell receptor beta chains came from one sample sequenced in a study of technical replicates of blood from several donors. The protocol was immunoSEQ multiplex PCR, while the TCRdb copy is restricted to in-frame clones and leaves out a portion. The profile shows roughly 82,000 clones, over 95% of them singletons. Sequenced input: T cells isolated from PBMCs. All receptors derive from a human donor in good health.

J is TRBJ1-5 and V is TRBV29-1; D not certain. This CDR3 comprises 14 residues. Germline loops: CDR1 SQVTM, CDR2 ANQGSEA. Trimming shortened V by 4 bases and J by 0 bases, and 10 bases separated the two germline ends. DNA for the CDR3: TGCAGCGTTGCGGCAGGTCATAGCAATCAGCCCCAGCATTTT. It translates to CSVAAGHSNQPQHF.

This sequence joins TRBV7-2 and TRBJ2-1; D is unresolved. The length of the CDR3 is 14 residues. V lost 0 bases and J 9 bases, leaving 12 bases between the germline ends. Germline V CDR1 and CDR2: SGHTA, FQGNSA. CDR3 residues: CASSLALDGSEQFF. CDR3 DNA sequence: TGTGCCAGCAGCTTAGCTCTAGACGGCAGTGAGCAGTTCTTC.

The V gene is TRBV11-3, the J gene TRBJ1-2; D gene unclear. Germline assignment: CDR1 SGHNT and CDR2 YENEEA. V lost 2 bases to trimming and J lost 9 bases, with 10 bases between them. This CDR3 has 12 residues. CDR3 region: CASSLSGDSYTF. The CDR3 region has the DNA TGTGCCAGCAGCTTATCCGGGGATAGCTACACCTTC.

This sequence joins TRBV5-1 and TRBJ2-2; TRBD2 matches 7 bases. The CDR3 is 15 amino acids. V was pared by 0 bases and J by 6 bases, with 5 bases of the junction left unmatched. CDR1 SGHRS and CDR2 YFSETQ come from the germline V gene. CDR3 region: CASSLGRGDAGELFF. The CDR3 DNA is TGCGCCAGCAGCTTGGGACGGGGGGACGCCGGGGAGCTGTTTTTT.

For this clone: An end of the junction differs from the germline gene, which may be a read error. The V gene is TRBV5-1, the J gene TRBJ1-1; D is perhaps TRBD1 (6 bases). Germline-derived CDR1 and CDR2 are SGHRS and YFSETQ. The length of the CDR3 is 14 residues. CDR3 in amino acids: CASGFSDRNTEAFF. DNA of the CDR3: TGCGCCAGCGGCTTCTCGGACAGGAACACTGAAGCTTTCTTT.